The rows below give T cell receptor beta chains drawn from one sample of a study of blood T cell repertoires in COVID-19. Sequencing used immunoSEQ multiplex PCR; TCRdb keeps in-frame clones, though not all of them. The data hold 250,000 to 350,000 clones, with about 83% observed a single time. Source material: peripheral blood. The receptors come from a woman in her forties or fifties with acute or convalescent COVID-19. Both conserved end residues are part of each CDR3. The D gene is left open where the match is weak. Not all rows give a size; the values are once, few, many and, for expanded clones, a class.

length: 14
D: .
size: .
V: TRBV9
J: TRBJ2-1
DNA: TGTGCCAGCAGCGGAGCCGGGATCCGAAATGAGCAGTTCTTC
CDR3: CASSGAGIRNEQFF

length: 16
D: TRBD1
size: .
V: TRBV28
J: TRBJ1-5
DNA: TGTGCCAGCAGTTTGAGGTTGAGGACAGGGGTCCAGCCCCAGCATTTT
CDR3: CASSLRLRTGVQPQHF

length: 17
D: TRBD2
size: .
V: TRBV4-2
J: TRBJ2-5
DNA: TGTGCCAGCAGCCAAGATCTGGCTAGCGGACTCCAAGAGACCCAGTACTTC
CDR3: CASSQDLASGLQETQYF

length: 16
D: .
size: few
V: TRBV3-1/TRBV3-2
J: TRBJ1-2
DNA: TGTGCCAGCAGCCAAGGGGTCCAGGGCAGGCGGTATGGCTACACCTTC
CDR3: CASSQGVQGRRYGYTF

length: 15
D: TRBD2
size: .
V: TRBV4-1
J: TRBJ2-1
DNA: TGCGCCAGCAGCCGAGGGACTAGCGGGATAGTAGTGCAGTTCTTC
CDR3: CASSRGTSGIVVQFF

length: 16
D: TRBD1
size: once
V: TRBV7-9
J: TRBJ1-1
DNA: TGTGCCAGCAGCTTAGCCAGGGGTTTCAGGGGGACTGAAGCTTTCTTT
CDR3: CASSLARGFRGTEAFF

length: 14
D: .
size: .
V: TRBV29-1
J: TRBJ2-7
DNA: TGCAGCGTTGAAGAAGGCTCAAAACGGGACGAGCAGTACTTC
CDR3: CSVEEGSKRDEQYF

length: 15
D: .
size: .
V: TRBV7-9
J: TRBJ1-2
DNA: TGTGCCAGCAGCCCCGAGGGAAGGTACGTCTATGGCTACACCTTC
CDR3: CASSPEGRYVYGYTF

length: 15
D: .
size: .
V: TRBV5-5
J: TRBJ2-3
DNA: TGTGCCAGCAGCTTGGGGCATGCTAGCACAGATACGCAGTATTTT
CDR3: CASSLGHASTDTQYF

length: 15
D: .
size: .
V: TRBV5-1
J: TRBJ1-2
DNA: TGCGCCAGCAGCTTGGTCGCGGGGTCTAACTATGGCTACACCTTC
CDR3: CASSLVAGSNYGYTF

length: 16
D: TRBD1
size: .
V: TRBV18
J: TRBJ1-3
DNA: TGTGCCAGCTTCGCGGGACAGGCGATCTCTGGAAACACCATATATTTT
CDR3: CASFAGQAISGNTIYF

length: 15
D: .
size: .
V: TRBV7-3
J: TRBJ2-3
DNA: TGTGCCAGCAGCCTTTCTAGCACAGTAACAGATACGCAGTATTTT
CDR3: CASSLSSTVTDTQYF

length: 15
D: .
size: .
V: TRBV6-2/TRBV6-3
J: TRBJ2-2
DNA: TGTGCCAGCAGTTATCTAACAGGGTTCACCGGGGAGCTGTTTTTT
CDR3: CASSYLTGFTGELFF

length: 12
D: TRBD1
size: .
V: TRBV5-4
J: TRBJ1-2
DNA: TGTGCCAGCAGCTGGGGACAGGGTTACTACACCTTC
CDR3: CASSWGQGYYTF

length: 13
D: .
size: .
V: TRBV11-2
J: TRBJ1-2
DNA: TGTGCCAGCAGCATGACAAGAGAAGGAGGCTACACCTTC
CDR3: CASSMTREGGYTF

length: 19
D: TRBD2
size: once
V: TRBV18
J: TRBJ2-3
DNA: TGTGCCAGCTCACTTGCCCATTCCGGACTAGCGGGGAGCACAGATACGCAGTATTTT
CDR3: CASSLAHSGLAGSTDTQYF

length: 15
D: TRBD1
size: .
V: TRBV5-1
J: TRBJ1-4
DNA: TGCGCCAGCAGCCAAACAGGGGCAACTAATGAAAAACTGTTTTTT
CDR3: CASSQTGATNEKLFF

length: 16
D: TRBD2
size: .
V: TRBV7-7
J: TRBJ2-2
DNA: TGTGCTAGCAGCTTAGTTACTAGCGGGAGCACCGGGGAGCTGTTTTTT
CDR3: CASSLVTSGSTGELFF

length: 12
D: .
size: .
V: TRBV28
J: TRBJ1-1
DNA: TGTGCCAGCAGTTTAAAGGGGTCTGAAGCTTTCTTT
CDR3: CASSLKGSEAFF

length: 14
D: TRBD1
size: .
V: TRBV5-1
J: TRBJ2-5
DNA: TGCGCCAGCAGCAATTTGGGGACAGGGGCTGCCCGGTACTTC
CDR3: CASSNLGTGAARYF

length: 14
D: .
size: .
V: TRBV6-5
J: TRBJ1-2
DNA: TGTGCCAGCAGTTATATAGCTAATGAATATGGCTACACCTTC
CDR3: CASSYIANEYGYTF

length: 12
D: TRBD1
size: .
V: TRBV13
J: TRBJ1-2
DNA: TGTGCCAGCGCGACAGGGGGCTATGGCTACACCTTC
CDR3: CASATGGYGYTF

length: 12
D: .
size: .
V: TRBV29-1
J: TRBJ1-1
DNA: TGCAGCGTTGTTGGGGGGAGCGCTGAAGCTTTCTTT
CDR3: CSVVGGSAEAFF

length: 14
D: TRBD1
size: .
V: TRBV7-3
J: TRBJ2-5
DNA: TGTGCCAGCAGCTGGACAGGGCACCAAGAGACCCAGTACTTC
CDR3: CASSWTGHQETQYF

length: 17
D: TRBD1
size: .
V: TRBV28
J: TRBJ1-2
DNA: TGTGCCAGCTATTCGAATCCGGGACAGCCATCTAACTATGGCTACACCTTC
CDR3: CASYSNPGQPSNYGYTF

length: 12
D: TRBD2
size: once
V: TRBV19
J: TRBJ2-1
DNA: TGTGCCAGCGGGGGGGGTTACAATGAGCAGTTCTTC
CDR3: CASGGGYNEQFF

length: 16
D: .
size: few
V: TRBV5-6
J: TRBJ1-3
DNA: TGTGCCAGCAGCTTGCCGGCGGACAGCTCTGGAAACACCATATATTTT
CDR3: CASSLPADSSGNTIYF

length: 15
D: TRBD2
size: .
V: TRBV19
J: TRBJ2-1
DNA: TGTGCCAGTAGTGGGCGGGAGTGGTTTCGCAATGAGCAGTTCTTC
CDR3: CASSGREWFRNEQFF

length: 14
D: .
size: .
V: TRBV3-1/TRBV3-2
J: TRBJ1-6
DNA: TGTGCCAGCAGCCCAACAGGAAGGGATTCACCCCTCCACTTT
CDR3: CASSPTGRDSPLHF

length: 15
D: TRBD1
size: few
V: TRBV5-6
J: TRBJ1-2
DNA: TGTGCCAGCAGCTTGGGAAGAGGGACAGGGAATGGCTACACCTTC
CDR3: CASSLGRGTGNGYTF

length: 13
D: TRBD1
size: .
V: TRBV6-5
J: TRBJ1-2
DNA: TGTGCCAGCAGTCTTCGACAGGGCGGGGGCTACACCTTC
CDR3: CASSLRQGGGYTF